This entry describes one TCR beta chain. The data stem from a study of T cell responses to AZD1222 COVID-19 vaccine. Timing groups of about 4 and about 12 weeks for second doses were pooled. Profiled with immunoSEQ multiplex PCR; TCRdb holds only in-frame clones, not every one. The sample includes fewer than 95,000 clones, roughly 90% of them seen just once. The receptor was isolated from an adult who received the AZD1222 COVID-19 vaccine. The starting material was peripheral blood, obtained 28 days after the second AZD1222 dose.

The CDR3 loop reads CASSQWGLAGAYEQYF. The CDR3 region has the DNA TGTGCCAGCAGCCAATGGGGACTAGCGGGAGCCTACGAGCAGTACTTC. V and J are TRBV5-6 and TRBJ2-7; TRBD2 aligns across 14 bases. There are 16 residues in the CDR3. Unmatched junction bases numbered 5, after V lost 4 bases and J lost 2 bases. Germline V lookup: CDR1 SGHDT, CDR2 YYEEEE. Based on the CDR3 plus reference TRBV5-6 and TRBJ2-7, the full variable domain is DAGVTQSPTHLIKTRGQQVTLRCSPKSGHDTVSWYQQALGQGPQFIFQYYEEEERQRGNFPDRFSGHQFPNYSSELNVNALLLGDSALYLCASSQWGLAGAYEQYFGPGTRLTVT.